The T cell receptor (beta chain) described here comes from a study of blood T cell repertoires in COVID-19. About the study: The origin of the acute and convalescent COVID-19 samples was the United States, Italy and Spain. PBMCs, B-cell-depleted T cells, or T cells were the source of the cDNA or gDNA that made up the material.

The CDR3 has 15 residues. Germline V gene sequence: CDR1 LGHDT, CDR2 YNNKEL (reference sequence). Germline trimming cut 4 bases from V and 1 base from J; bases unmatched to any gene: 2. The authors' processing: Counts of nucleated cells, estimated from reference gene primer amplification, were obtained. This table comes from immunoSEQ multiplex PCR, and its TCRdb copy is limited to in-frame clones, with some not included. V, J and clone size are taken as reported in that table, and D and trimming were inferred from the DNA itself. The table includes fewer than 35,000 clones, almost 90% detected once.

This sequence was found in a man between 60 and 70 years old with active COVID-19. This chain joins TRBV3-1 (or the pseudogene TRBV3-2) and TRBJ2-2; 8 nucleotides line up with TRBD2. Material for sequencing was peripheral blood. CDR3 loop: CASSLGLGNTGELFF. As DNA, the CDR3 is TGTGCCAGCAGCCTGGGACTAGGGAACACCGGGGAGCTGTTTTTT.